This T cell receptor (beta chain) was identified during a study of blood T cell repertoires in COVID-19. Whole-study context: Acute-phase and convalescent COVID-19 samples originated in the United States, Italy and Spain.

The germline CDR1 and CDR2 sequences are MGHRA and YSYEKL. This CDR3 has 14 amino acids. The V gene lost 4 bases and the J gene lost 7 bases, with 16 bases spanning the gap. Profiled with immunoSEQ multiplex PCR; TCRdb holds only in-frame clones, not every one. Of 95,000 to 150,000 clones listed, nearly 90% are singletons. The receptor's source is a woman aged 55-75 years with COVID-19, enrolled during active disease. The sequencing input was peripheral blood. V and J are TRBV4-1 and TRBJ1-1; D might be TRBD1 (5 bases). CDR3 residues: CASSPIGVGREAFF. The CDR3 DNA reads as TGCGCCAGCAGCCCTATAGGGGTCGGACGTGAAGCTTTCTTT.